The 8 T cell receptor beta chains listed next were all sequenced from one sample in a study of technical replicates of blood from four donors. Method: immunoSEQ multiplex PCR; TCRdb's copy keeps in-frame clones and lacks some. The profile covers 65,000 to 80,000 clones, with 90% to 95% appearing a single time and 0.37% taken by the ten largest. The specimen sequenced was T cells isolated from PBMCs. The receptors derive from a human donor in good health.

The V call is TRBV30, the J call TRBJ2-1; 8 nucleotides line up with TRBD2. Germline CDR1 reads GTSNPN; CDR2 reads SVGIG (reference sequence). The V segment lost 3 bases and the J segment 4 bases; nucleotides outside the gene matches: 5. The CDR3 extends over 14 amino acids. Written as DNA, the CDR3 is TGTGCCTGGAGCCCGGGACTAGTTTACAATGAGCAGTTCTTC. Translation: CAWSPGLVYNEQFF.

The rearrangement uses TRBV11-3 and TRBJ2-1; D is possibly TRBD2 (6 bases). Germline V lookup: CDR1 SGHNT, CDR2 YENEEA. The CDR3 totals 15 residues. V gave up 4 bases and J gave up 4 bases, with 14 bases separating them. CDR3 in DNA: TGTGCCAGCAGCTCGGGAGCGGGTAGATACAATGAGCAGTTCTTC. Its protein is CASSSGAGRYNEQFF.

The J gene is TRBJ2-7, the V gene TRBV9; TRBD2 aligns across 10 bases. The CDR3 has 18 amino acids. After removal of 0 bases from V and 5 bases from J, the junction contained 14 bases not matched to a gene. Germline CDR1 is SGDLS and CDR2 is YYNGEE. The DNA for the CDR3 is TGTGCCAGCAGCGTAGCAAACGCAGAACTAGCGGGATTCGACGAGCAGTACTTC. This gives the protein CASSVANAELAGFDEQYF.

The genes are TRBV27 and TRBJ2-1; 8 bases match TRBD2. V lost 5 bases, J lost 5 bases, and 11 bases stayed unmatched. This CDR3 contains 16 residues. The germline gives CDR1 MNHEY, CDR2 SMNVEV (reference sequence). DNA for the CDR3: TGTGCCAGCAGTCCCATAGCGGGATTTGTCCACAATGAGCAGTTCTTC. Translation gives CASSPIAGFVHNEQFF.

This chain connects TRBV30 to TRBJ1-5, with TRBD1 matching over 8 bases. V lost 0 bases and J lost 7; bases outside the gene matches: 8. The germline V gene encodes CDR1 GTSNPN and CDR2 SVGIG (reference sequence). The CDR3 loop spans 15 amino acids. This CDR3 is CAWSVGQGGWQPQHF. DNA of the CDR3: TGTGCCTGGAGTGTTGGACAGGGAGGATGGCAGCCCCAGCATTTT.

The V call is TRBV18, the J call TRBJ1-1, with D unclear. Germline V gene data show CDR1 as KGHSH and CDR2 as LQKENI. The V gene lost 0 bases and the J gene lost 8 bases, with 10 bases spanning the gap. The CDR3 totals 13 residues. CDR3 protein: CASSPPIPLEAFF. The CDR3 DNA reads TGTGCCAGCTCACCACCAATCCCCCTGGAAGCTTTCTTT.

The chain combines TRBV7-9 with TRBJ1-3; D possibly corresponds to TRBD1 (6 bases). There are 16 residues in the CDR3. The V end lost 4 bases, the J end lost 0 bases, and 13 bases lay between the germline ends. The germline gives CDR1 SEHNR, CDR2 FQNEAQ (reference sequence). The DNA for the CDR3 is TGTGCCAGCAGCTACCACAGGGAAAACTCTGGAAACACCATATATTTT. Translating it yields CASSYHRENSGNTIYF.

J is TRBJ2-3 and V is TRBV7-9; D gene ambiguous. Deletions cut 2 bases from V and 2 bases from J, with 8 bases between. This CDR3 has 14 amino acids. From germline, CDR1 is SEHNR and CDR2 FQNEAQ (reference sequence). CDR3 sequence reads: CASSLFGYTDTQYF. In DNA form, the CDR3 reads TGTGCCAGCAGCTTATTCGGGTACACAGATACGCAGTATTTT.